A selection of T cell receptor beta chains follows, all from one sample in a study of chemoradiotherapy in HPV16-positive cancers. The table came from immunoSEQ multiplex PCR; TCRdb's copy has only in-frame clones and leaves some out. The sample yields 30,000 to 35,000 clones, around 87% seen once. The sequences come from blood, collected from a patient who underwent chemoradiotherapy. Receptors originate from a human donor with HPV-associated anogenital cancer. CDR3s include the opening cysteine and the closing phenylalanine or tryptophan. A D gene is named only where the DNA matches it firmly. Rows give clone size only sometimes, using once, few, many, or a class for an expanded clone.

D gene: .
clone size: .
CDR3 length: 13
V gene: TRBV2
J gene: TRBJ2-7
CDR3 DNA: TGTGCCAGCCATAGGGAGAGGTCCTACGAGCAGTACTTC
CDR3 protein: CASHRERSYEQYF

D gene: .
clone size: .
CDR3 length: 15
V gene: TRBV28
J gene: TRBJ1-2
CDR3 DNA: TGTGCCAGCAGTCAACCTGCGGGGGCTAACTATGGCTACACCTTC
CDR3 protein: CASSQPAGANYGYTF

D gene: .
clone size: .
CDR3 length: 15
V gene: TRBV7-8
J gene: TRBJ2-7
CDR3 DNA: TGTGCCAGCAACACATGGGGCAGGGGACCCTACGAGCAGTACTTC
CDR3 protein: CASNTWGRGPYEQYF

D gene: TRBD1
clone size: .
CDR3 length: 15
V gene: TRBV5-1
J gene: TRBJ1-6
CDR3 DNA: TGCGCCAGCAGCTGGGATGGGACAGGGAATTCACCCCTCCACTTT
CDR3 protein: CASSWDGTGNSPLHF

D gene: .
clone size: .
CDR3 length: 13
V gene: TRBV19
J gene: TRBJ1-1
CDR3 DNA: TGTGCCAGTAGTATAAGCTATAACACTGAAGCTTTCTTT
CDR3 protein: CASSISYNTEAFF

D gene: .
clone size: .
CDR3 length: 17
V gene: TRBV4-1
J gene: TRBJ1-4
CDR3 DNA: TGCGCCAGCAGCCAAGGGGGGGGAAGGGCAACTAATGAAAAACTGTTTTTT
CDR3 protein: CASSQGGGRATNEKLFF

D gene: .
clone size: .
CDR3 length: 15
V gene: TRBV2
J gene: TRBJ1-2
CDR3 DNA: TGTGCCAGCAGTGGGGGGTATCAGGGGTCGGGTGGCTACACCTTC
CDR3 protein: CASSGGYQGSGGYTF

D gene: TRBD2
clone size: .
CDR3 length: 18
V gene: TRBV15
J gene: TRBJ2-3
CDR3 DNA: TGTGCCACCAGCAGAGAGCTAGCGGGGGGGCCTAGCACAGATACGCAGTATTTT
CDR3 protein: CATSRELAGGPSTDTQYF

D gene: .
clone size: .
CDR3 length: 13
V gene: TRBV2
J gene: TRBJ2-3
CDR3 DNA: TGTGCCAGCAGGGATGACAGGACAGATACGCAGTATTTT
CDR3 protein: CASRDDRTDTQYF

D gene: .
clone size: .
CDR3 length: 13
V gene: TRBV9
J gene: TRBJ2-7
CDR3 DNA: TGTGCCAGCAGCCCACGGATCGCCCTCGAGCAGTACTTC
CDR3 protein: CASSPRIALEQYF

D gene: TRBD2
clone size: .
CDR3 length: 17
V gene: TRBV6-1
J gene: TRBJ2-2
CDR3 DNA: TGTGCCAGCAGTGGCCCTGGGCGGGGGGGCCGGAACGGGGAGCTGTTTTTT
CDR3 protein: CASSGPGRGGRNGELFF

D gene: .
clone size: .
CDR3 length: 16
V gene: TRBV5-1
J gene: TRBJ1-4
CDR3 DNA: TGCGCCAGCAAACAAGGGGGGTTCGCAACTAATGAAAAACTGTTTTTT
CDR3 protein: CASKQGGFATNEKLFF

D gene: TRBD2
clone size: .
CDR3 length: 16
V gene: TRBV5-1
J gene: TRBJ2-1
CDR3 DNA: TGCGCCAGCAGGGATACACCTAGCGGGGGCTACAATGAGCAGTTCTTC
CDR3 protein: CASRDTPSGGYNEQFF

D gene: .
clone size: .
CDR3 length: 17
V gene: TRBV27
J gene: TRBJ1-4
CDR3 DNA: TGTGCCAGCAGTTTAAGGGCGGTAGTTAATGAATATGGAAAACTGTTTTTT
CDR3 protein: CASSLRAVVNEYGKLFF

D gene: .
clone size: .
CDR3 length: 14
V gene: TRBV5-1
J gene: TRBJ1-2
CDR3 DNA: TGCGCCAGCAGCTTAGGGGTAATCAACTATGGCTACACCTTC
CDR3 protein: CASSLGVINYGYTF

D gene: .
clone size: .
CDR3 length: 11
V gene: TRBV20-1
J gene: TRBJ2-3
CDR3 DNA: TGCAGTGCTAGTTACACAGATACGCAGTATTTT
CDR3 protein: CSASYTDTQYF

D gene: .
clone size: .
CDR3 length: 14
V gene: TRBV4-1
J gene: TRBJ2-4
CDR3 DNA: TGCGCCACCCCCTTTGACAGTGCCAAAAACATTCAGTACTTC
CDR3 protein: CATPFDSAKNIQYF

D gene: .
clone size: .
CDR3 length: 14
V gene: TRBV9
J gene: TRBJ2-2
CDR3 DNA: TGTGCCAGCACCCTCGGGGGCGGCACCGGGGAGCTGTTTTTT
CDR3 protein: CASTLGGGTGELFF

D gene: .
clone size: once
CDR3 length: 10
V gene: TRBV20-1
J gene: TRBJ2-3
CDR3 DNA: TGCAGTGCTACTGTAGATACGCAGTATTTT
CDR3 protein: CSATVDTQYF

D gene: .
clone size: .
CDR3 length: 16
V gene: TRBV27
J gene: TRBJ1-1
CDR3 DNA: TGTGCCAGCAGTCGCGCAGGGGAGATGACGAACACTGAAGCTTTCTTT
CDR3 protein: CASSRAGEMTNTEAFF

D gene: .
clone size: .
CDR3 length: 14
V gene: TRBV6-5
J gene: TRBJ1-2
CDR3 DNA: TGTGCCAGCAACACCGTCCCAGGGACCTATGGCTACACCTTC
CDR3 protein: CASNTVPGTYGYTF

D gene: TRBD1
clone size: .
CDR3 length: 13
V gene: TRBV18
J gene: TRBJ1-2
CDR3 DNA: TGTGCCAGCTCAACGACAGGGGATGTGGGCTACACCTTC
CDR3 protein: CASSTTGDVGYTF

D gene: .
clone size: .
CDR3 length: 12
V gene: TRBV18
J gene: TRBJ2-7
CDR3 DNA: TGTGCCAGCTCACCAGGGGCAGGCGAGCAGTACTTC
CDR3 protein: CASSPGAGEQYF

D gene: TRBD1
clone size: .
CDR3 length: 14
V gene: TRBV5-1
J gene: TRBJ1-4
CDR3 DNA: TGCGCCAGCAGCCGTGGGACAGCAGATGAAAAACTGTTTTTT
CDR3 protein: CASSRGTADEKLFF

D gene: .
clone size: .
CDR3 length: 14
V gene: TRBV6-6
J gene: TRBJ1-6
CDR3 DNA: TGTGCCAGCACCTGGACACCCTATAATTCACCCCTCCACTTT
CDR3 protein: CASTWTPYNSPLHF

D gene: .
clone size: .
CDR3 length: 12
V gene: TRBV10-3
J gene: TRBJ1-2
CDR3 DNA: TGTGCCATCAGTGAGAGGGGTTATGGCTACACCTTC
CDR3 protein: CAISERGYGYTF

D gene: TRBD1
clone size: .
CDR3 length: 13
V gene: TRBV6-6
J gene: TRBJ1-2
CDR3 DNA: TGTGCCAGCAGCCGGGACAGCAACTATGGCTACACCTTC
CDR3 protein: CASSRDSNYGYTF

D gene: .
clone size: .
CDR3 length: 14
V gene: TRBV7-8
J gene: TRBJ1-2
CDR3 DNA: TGTGCCAGCAGCTTGGGTCTAGAGGGGACTGGCTACACCTTC
CDR3 protein: CASSLGLEGTGYTF

D gene: TRBD2
clone size: .
CDR3 length: 16
V gene: TRBV7-6
J gene: TRBJ2-1
CDR3 DNA: TGTGCCAGCAGCTTAGGACTAGCGGGGGACTACAATGAGCAGTTCTTC
CDR3 protein: CASSLGLAGDYNEQFF

D gene: .
clone size: .
CDR3 length: 13
V gene: TRBV7-2
J gene: TRBJ2-1
CDR3 DNA: TGTGCCAGCAGCTTATCTGGGTTCAATGAGCAGTTCTTC
CDR3 protein: CASSLSGFNEQFF

D gene: TRBD1
clone size: .
CDR3 length: 17
V gene: TRBV9
J gene: TRBJ2-2
CDR3 DNA: TGTGCCAGCAGCACAACACTCCGACAGGGGCGGTCCGGGGAGCTGTTTTTT
CDR3 protein: CASSTTLRQGRSGELFF

D gene: TRBD1
clone size: .
CDR3 length: 15
V gene: TRBV2
J gene: TRBJ1-6
CDR3 DNA: TGTGCCAGCAGGTCCAAGGGGGCCGAAAATTCACCCCTCCACTTT
CDR3 protein: CASRSKGAENSPLHF

D gene: .
clone size: .
CDR3 length: 12
V gene: TRBV19
J gene: TRBJ1-2
CDR3 DNA: TGTGCCAGTACGGACGGAGGGGATGGCTACACCTTC
CDR3 protein: CASTDGGDGYTF

D gene: .
clone size: .
CDR3 length: 13
V gene: TRBV18
J gene: TRBJ1-2
CDR3 DNA: TGTGCCAGCTCACCTACAGGGTTGGGGGGCTACACCTTC
CDR3 protein: CASSPTGLGGYTF

D gene: TRBD2
clone size: few
CDR3 length: 15
V gene: TRBV19
J gene: TRBJ2-5
CDR3 DNA: TGTGCCAGTAGTACGAGGACTAGCGGGGGTGAGACCCAGTACTTC
CDR3 protein: CASSTRTSGGETQYF

D gene: .
clone size: .
CDR3 length: 14
V gene: TRBV11-2
J gene: TRBJ2-1
CDR3 DNA: TGTGCCAGCAGCTTAGCCCCCAGGGTCCATGAGCAGTTCTTC
CDR3 protein: CASSLAPRVHEQFF

D gene: .
clone size: .
CDR3 length: 14
V gene: TRBV7-8
J gene: TRBJ2-7
CDR3 DNA: TGTGCCAGCAGCCCCAGGGTGGGGTCCTACGAGCAGTACTTC
CDR3 protein: CASSPRVGSYEQYF

D gene: .
clone size: .
CDR3 length: 18
V gene: TRBV4-3
J gene: TRBJ1-2
CDR3 DNA: TGCGCCAGCAGCCAAGCGGTACCGAGGGACGATACTAACTATGGCTACACCTTC
CDR3 protein: CASSQAVPRDDTNYGYTF

D gene: .
clone size: .
CDR3 length: 15
V gene: TRBV9
J gene: TRBJ2-1
CDR3 DNA: TGTGCCAGCAGCGCGACAGAGAGCTCCTACAATGAGCAGTTCTTC
CDR3 protein: CASSATESSYNEQFF

D gene: .
clone size: .
CDR3 length: 15
V gene: TRBV10-3
J gene: TRBJ2-7
CDR3 DNA: TGTGCCATCAGTGAGTCGATCCTGGGTCCGGGGGAGCAGTACTTC
CDR3 protein: CAISESILGPGEQYF

D gene: TRBD2
clone size: few
CDR3 length: 15
V gene: TRBV9
J gene: TRBJ2-1
CDR3 DNA: TGTGCCAGCAGCGTAACGACTAGCGGGGGGCTTGAGCAGTTCTTC
CDR3 protein: CASSVTTSGGLEQFF

D gene: TRBD1
clone size: once
CDR3 length: 13
V gene: TRBV6-5
J gene: TRBJ2-7
CDR3 DNA: TGTGCCAGCAGTTACAGGGGGCTGGGCGAGCAGTACTTC
CDR3 protein: CASSYRGLGEQYF

D gene: .
clone size: few
CDR3 length: 16
V gene: TRBV27
J gene: TRBJ2-1
CDR3 DNA: TGTGCCAGCAGTTACCCAAATGCCAGGGGGGTTAATGAGCAGTTCTTC
CDR3 protein: CASSYPNARGVNEQFF

D gene: .
clone size: .
CDR3 length: 13
V gene: TRBV7-2
J gene: TRBJ1-1
CDR3 DNA: TGTGCCAGCAGCCGGGGGTTTGACACTGAAGCTTTCTTT
CDR3 protein: CASSRGFDTEAFF

D gene: .
clone size: .
CDR3 length: 16
V gene: TRBV19
J gene: TRBJ2-1
CDR3 DNA: TGTGCCAGTAGTATAGGTGGGGCCAACTCCTACAATGAGCAGTTCTTC
CDR3 protein: CASSIGGANSYNEQFF

D gene: TRBD1
clone size: few
CDR3 length: 17
V gene: TRBV10-1
J gene: TRBJ2-7
CDR3 DNA: TGCGCCAGCAGTGAGGGGGGGACAGGGATGTTCTCTGACGAGCAGTACTTC
CDR3 protein: CASSEGGTGMFSDEQYF

D gene: .
clone size: .
CDR3 length: 14
V gene: TRBV18
J gene: TRBJ1-5
CDR3 DNA: TGTGCCAGCTCACCACGACAGGACCTCAGGCCCCAGCATTTT
CDR3 protein: CASSPRQDLRPQHF

D gene: TRBD2
clone size: once
CDR3 length: 17
V gene: TRBV18
J gene: TRBJ2-7
CDR3 DNA: TGTGCCAGCTCACCACGGGGACCGGGGGGAAACTCCTACGAGCAGTACTTC
CDR3 protein: CASSPRGPGGNSYEQYF

D gene: .
clone size: .
CDR3 length: 15
V gene: TRBV4-2
J gene: TRBJ2-1
CDR3 DNA: TGTGCCAGCAGCCAAGAATATGGGGACTACAATGAGCAGTTCTTC
CDR3 protein: CASSQEYGDYNEQFF

D gene: .
clone size: once
CDR3 length: 14
V gene: TRBV5-4
J gene: TRBJ2-7
CDR3 DNA: TGTGCCAGCAGCCCCACGTCTGGCTCCTACGAGCAGTACTTC
CDR3 protein: CASSPTSGSYEQYF

D gene: TRBD1
clone size: few
CDR3 length: 18
V gene: TRBV7-9
J gene: TRBJ1-5
CDR3 DNA: TGTGCCAGCAGCACGGCCGGGACAGGGGGCTTTGGCAATCAGCCCCAGCATTTT
CDR3 protein: CASSTAGTGGFGNQPQHF

D gene: .
clone size: .
CDR3 length: 14
V gene: TRBV5-5
J gene: TRBJ1-2
CDR3 DNA: TGTGCCAGCAGAACCCAGGGGCCGGGTTGGGGCTACACCTTC
CDR3 protein: CASRTQGPGWGYTF

D gene: .
clone size: .
CDR3 length: 15
V gene: TRBV29-1
J gene: TRBJ1-1
CDR3 DNA: TGCAGCGCCCACAGGGTTCCAAGCTCGAACACTGAAGCTTTCTTT
CDR3 protein: CSAHRVPSSNTEAFF

D gene: .
clone size: .
CDR3 length: 13
V gene: TRBV4-2
J gene: TRBJ2-1
CDR3 DNA: TGTGCCAGCAGCCAAGTACACGGAAGTGAGCAGTTCTTC
CDR3 protein: CASSQVHGSEQFF

D gene: .
clone size: .
CDR3 length: 15
V gene: TRBV19
J gene: TRBJ2-1
CDR3 DNA: TGTGCCAGTAGTATTCTTGGAAGGGTGGGCAATGAGCAGTTCTTC
CDR3 protein: CASSILGRVGNEQFF

D gene: .
clone size: .
CDR3 length: 16
V gene: TRBV7-2
J gene: TRBJ2-1
CDR3 DNA: TGTGCCAGCAGCTTAGCCGGACAGGGAGGGAACAATGAGCAGTTCTTC
CDR3 protein: CASSLAGQGGNNEQFF

D gene: .
clone size: .
CDR3 length: 17
V gene: TRBV7-8
J gene: TRBJ1-2
CDR3 DNA: TGTGCCAGCAGCGAAGCACGAGTTTTACCCGCTAACTATGGCTACACCTTC
CDR3 protein: CASSEARVLPANYGYTF

D gene: .
clone size: .
CDR3 length: 11
V gene: TRBV27
J gene: TRBJ2-7
CDR3 DNA: TGTGCCAGCAGTTTTACGGAGGAGCAGTACTTC
CDR3 protein: CASSFTEEQYF

D gene: .
clone size: .
CDR3 length: 17
V gene: TRBV5-1
J gene: TRBJ2-7
CDR3 DNA: TGCGCCAGCAGCTTGACCCTTGACTCTCCAGCTAACTACGAGCAGTACTTC
CDR3 protein: CASSLTLDSPANYEQYF

D gene: .
clone size: once
CDR3 length: 14
V gene: TRBV7-3
J gene: TRBJ2-2
CDR3 DNA: TGTGCCAGCAGCTTAACCCTTAACACCGGGGAGCTGTTTTTT
CDR3 protein: CASSLTLNTGELFF